The 30 T cell receptor beta chains in this list originate from one sample, sequenced in a study of shared clonotypes between healthy human individuals. Profiling relied on immunoSEQ multiplex PCR, and the TCRdb table lists in-frame clones only, not all of them. The sample has around 180,000 clones; just under 95% are singletons. The sample comprised naive CD4+ T cells sorted from blood. As to subset: CD45RA+ positively selected. The receptor source for this set is a woman in her 30s in good health.

The genes are TRBV5-1 and TRBJ1-4; D gene ambiguous. CDR3 size: 13 residues. V lost 0 bases to trimming and J lost 8 bases, with 8 bases between them. CDR1 is SGHRS, CDR2 YFSETQ, per germline. The CDR3 region has the DNA TGCGCCAGCAGCTTGGAGGGCGGAGAAAAACTGTTTTTT. This codes for CASSLEGGEKLFF.

This rearrangement joins TRBV27 to TRBJ1-2; 7 nucleotides match TRBD1. This CDR3 spans 15 amino acids. The germline V gene has CDR1 MNHEY and CDR2 SMNVEV (reference sequence). J was trimmed by 4 bases and V by 4 bases; bases with no gene match: 9. The CDR3 DNA is TGTGCCAGCAGTTCAATTAGACAGGGAGCCTATGGCTACACCTTC. It yields the protein CASSSIRQGAYGYTF.

The chain carries TRBV5-1 and TRBJ2-1, with 10 bases fitting TRBD2. This CDR3 is built from 19 residues. Germline values: CDR1 SGHRS, CDR2 YFSETQ. With V trimmed by 4 bases and J by 0 bases, 13 bases remained unmatched. The CDR3 region is CASSLGGLAVLSSYNEQFF. In nucleotides, the CDR3 is TGCGCCAGCAGCCTGGGTGGACTAGCGGTCCTGAGCTCCTACAATGAGCAGTTCTTC.

The genes are TRBV6-5 and TRBJ2-2; the D gene is possibly TRBD2 (7 bases). The germline V and J ends were trimmed by 2 bases and 5 bases, with 15 bases remaining between them. This CDR3 has 16 amino acids. CDR1 is MNHEY and CDR2 is SVGAGI in the germline V gene. Written as DNA, the CDR3 is TGTGCCAGCAGTTACGATGGCGGGGGCAATACCGGGGAGCTGTTTTTT. This gives the protein CASSYDGGGNTGELFF.

Only one count was recorded for this clone. The junction and the germline gene differ at one end; a read error may be behind it. The V and J genes are TRBV5-1 and TRBJ1-1, with a weak D call TRBD1 (5 bases). The germline gives CDR1 SGHRS, CDR2 YFSETQ. The CDR3 has 13 residues. The CDR3 here is CASSFEGNTGAFF. The CDR3 DNA reads TGCGCCAGCAGCTTCGAGGGGAACACTGGAGCTTTCTTT.

The rearrangement joins TRBV28 to TRBJ2-7, with 10 bases matching TRBD2. CDR3 length: 16 amino acids. Germline assignment: CDR1 MDHEN and CDR2 SYDVKM. V lost 3 bases and J lost 0; bases outside the gene matches: 5. The CDR3 loop is CASSLASGGSSYEQYF. Written as DNA, the CDR3 is TGTGCCAGCAGTTTGGCTAGCGGGGGAAGCTCCTACGAGCAGTACTTC.

This rearrangement joins TRBV28 to TRBJ1-3; D possibly corresponds to TRBD1 (5 bases). Trimming left V 5 bases short and J 2 bases short, with 16 bases between. The CDR3 contains 16 residues. In germline, CDR1 is MDHEN, CDR2 SYDVKM. The CDR3 DNA sequence: TGTGCCAGCAGTACCCCCGGGGACGGAGCTGGAAACACCATATATTTT. It translates to CASSTPGDGAGNTIYF.

This clone was seen just once. This rearrangement joins TRBV7-8 to TRBJ1-1; D not certain. Per the germline V gene, CDR1 is SGHVS and CDR2 is FQNEAQ. V lost 1 base and J 3 bases, leaving 15 bases between the germline ends. The CDR3 covers 16 residues. The DNA for the CDR3 is TGTGCCAGCAGCTTAGGAGTTGCGCCTGGGGACACTGAAGCTTTCTTT. It is translated as CASSLGVAPGDTEAFF.

This rearrangement joins TRBV10-2 to TRBJ2-7, with unresolved D. Trimming left V 0 bases short and J 4 bases short, with 4 bases between. Germline V gene sequence: CDR1 WSHSY, CDR2 SAAADI. The CDR3 loop spans 12 amino acids. The DNA for the CDR3 is TGCGCCAGCAGTGAGTCTGGTTACGAGCAGTACTTC. Its translation: CASSESGYEQYF.

This chain uses TRBV5-1 with TRBJ2-1; D is ambiguous. Trimming shortened V by 5 bases and J by 0 bases, and 6 bases separated the two germline ends. CDR1 and CDR2 from the germline V gene are SGHRS and YFSETQ. The CDR3 runs to 13 residues. CDR3 nucleotides: TGCGCCAGCAGGGTGAGCTCCTACAATGAGCAGTTCTTC. Its protein product is CASRVSSYNEQFF.

This chain links TRBV18 with TRBJ1-6; D not resolved. CDR3 length: 14 residues. From germline, CDR1 is KGHSH and CDR2 LQKENI. V lost 3 bases, J lost 5 bases, and 8 bases lay in between. CDR3 bases: TGTGCCAGCTCACCCGACCAGAATAATTCACCCCTCCACTTT. Translating it yields CASSPDQNNSPLHF.

The rearrangement links TRBV19 to TRBJ1-5; tentative D call: TRBD1 (5 bases). CDR1 is LNHDA, CDR2 SQIVND, per germline (reference sequence). This CDR3 is built from 15 residues. The V end lost 4 bases, the J end lost 9 bases, and 19 bases lay between the germline ends. CDR3 nucleotides: TGTGCCAGTAGTACCGGTGGGGGTTCTCCATGGCCCCAGCATTTT. It is translated as CASSTGGGSPWPQHF.

V gene TRBV6-5 combines with J gene TRBJ2-5; tentatively, D is TRBD2 (5 bases). TRBJ2-7 explains the end of the DNA better; the J call may be wrong. The V gene's germline CDR1 is MNHEY and CDR2 SVGAGI. CDR3 length: 14 residues. As DNA, the CDR3 is TGTGCCAGCAGTTACTCGAGGAGGCACTACGAGCAGTACTTC. Encoded protein: CASSYSRRHYEQYF.

This chain connects TRBV7-9 to TRBJ1-4; D gene ambiguous. Germline V gene sequence: CDR1 SEHNR, CDR2 FQNEAQ (reference sequence). The CDR3 consists of 15 residues. V lost 2 bases and J lost 0, with 7 bases in between. The CDR3 loop is CASSLIGATNEKLFF. CDR3 in DNA: TGTGCCAGCAGCTTAATCGGGGCAACTAATGAAAAACTGTTTTTT. Full variable domain (outside the CDR3, taken from reference TRBV7-9 and TRBJ1-4): DTGVSQNPRHKITKRGQNVTFRCDPISEHNRLYWYRQTLGQGPEFLTYFQNEAQLEKSRLLSDRFSAERPKGSFSTLEIQRTEQGDSAMYLCASSLIGATNEKLFFGSGTQLSVL.

The rearrangement uses TRBV28 and TRBJ2-1; perhaps TRBD2 as D (5 bases). This CDR3 is 14 amino acids long. V gave up 8 bases and J gave up 6 bases, with 17 bases separating them. Germline V gene lookup returns CDR1 MDHEN and CDR2 SYDVKM. CDR3 sequence reads: CASGLGGIRNEQFF. The CDR3 DNA follows: TGTGCCAGCGGTCTCGGAGGCATTCGCAATGAGCAGTTCTTC.

J is TRBJ1-1 and V is TRBV7-3; 8 nucleotides line up with TRBD1. V shed 5 bases, J shed 5 bases, and the junction held 10 bases outside the gene matches. From germline, CDR1 is SGHTA and CDR2 FQGTGA. The CDR3 loop spans 15 amino acids. CDR3 protein: CASSDKGQGMTEAFF. In DNA form, the CDR3 reads TGTGCCAGCAGCGACAAAGGACAGGGAATGACTGAAGCTTTCTTT. Combining the CDR3 with reference TRBV7-3 and TRBJ1-1 gives the whole variable domain GAGVSQTPSNKVTEKGKYVELRCDPISGHTALYWYRQSLGQGPEFLIYFQGTGAADDSGLPNDRFFAVRPEGSVSTLKIQRTERGDSAVYLCASSDKGQGMTEAFFGQGTRLTVV.

This clone has a handful of counts. The chain recombines TRBV4-2 with TRBJ2-7; TRBD2 matches at 11 bases. Germline V lookup: CDR1 LGHNA, CDR2 YNFKEQ. The CDR3 spans 15 residues. V gave up 3 bases and J gave up 3 bases; unmatched junction bases: 4. The CDR3 region is CASSHGTSGHYEQYF. For the CDR3, the DNA is TGTGCCAGCAGCCATGGGACTAGCGGACACTACGAGCAGTACTTC.

This sequence joins TRBV30 and TRBJ2-7; TRBD2 matches at 7 bases. Unmatched junction bases numbered 5, after V lost 4 bases and J lost 2 bases. Germline CDR1 is GTSNPN and CDR2 is SVGIG (reference sequence). The CDR3 contains 13 residues. The CDR3: CAWTTGGAYEQYF. The CDR3 DNA sequence: TGTGCCTGGACGACTGGGGGGGCCTACGAGCAGTACTTC.

The V gene is TRBV6-5, the J gene TRBJ1-6; D gene unclear. Germline V gives CDR1 MNHEY, CDR2 SVGAGI. V was shortened by 2 bases and J by 5 bases, with 10 bases between the two germline ends. The length of the CDR3 is 15 residues. CDR3 protein: CASSYARMDNSPLHF. The DNA for the CDR3 is TGTGCCAGCAGTTACGCACGGATGGATAATTCACCCCTCCACTTT.

This clone was recorded only once. This rearrangement joins TRBV6-5 to TRBJ1-1; TRBD1 aligns across 12 bases. The germline V gene encodes CDR1 MNHEY and CDR2 SVGAGI. With V trimmed by 6 bases and J by 4 bases, 3 bases remained unmatched. CDR3 length: 14 amino acids. This CDR3 is CASRGQGAITEAFF. As DNA, the CDR3 is TGTGCCAGCAGGGGACAGGGGGCTATCACTGAAGCTTTCTTT.

This chain joins TRBV6-5 and TRBJ1-6; 9 bases map to TRBD1. This CDR3 region has 15 residues. Trimming removed 5 bases from V and 2 bases from J; junction bases left unmatched: 1. CDR1 and CDR2 (germline): MNHEY, SVGAGI. Here the CDR3 DNA reads TGTGCCAGCAGTGGACAGGGGCCCTATAATTCACCCCTCCACTTT. It encodes CASSGQGPYNSPLHF.

V is TRBV10-3 and J is TRBJ1-5; D is undetermined. Germline CDR1 is ENHRY and CDR2 is SYGVKD. V lost 6 bases to trimming and J lost 0 bases, with 12 bases between them. CDR3 length: 15 residues. DNA for the CDR3: TGTGCCATCAGCGCCGTTATGGATAGCAATCAGCCCCAGCATTTT. Amino acids: CAISAVMDSNQPQHF.

The V call is TRBV29-1, the J call TRBJ1-4; D not resolved. Trimming cost V 0 bases and J 4 bases, with 3 bases left between them. The CDR3 runs 12 residues. Germline CDR1 SQVTM, CDR2 ANQGSEA. CDR3 in amino acids: CSVEENNEKLFF. CDR3 bases: TGCAGCGTTGAAGAGAATAATGAAAAACTGTTTTTT. Based on the CDR3 plus reference TRBV29-1 and TRBJ1-4, the full variable domain is SAVISQKPSRDICQRGTSLTIQCQVDSQVTMMFWYRQQPGQSLTLIATANQGSEATYESGFVIDKFPISRPNLTFSTLTVSNMSPEDSSIYLCSVEENNEKLFFGSGTQLSVL.

This clone was recorded once. V and J are TRBV5-4 and TRBJ1-1; weak D call: TRBD1 (6 bases). The V gene lost 1 base and the J gene lost 7 bases, with 14 bases spanning the gap. CDR3 length: 14 amino acids. Germline CDR1 and CDR2: SGHNT and YYREEE (reference sequence). CDR3 amino acids: CASSLSRGSYEAFF. Written as DNA, the CDR3 is TGTGCCAGCAGCTTGTCCAGGGGTAGCTATGAAGCTTTCTTT.

The chain links TRBV18 to TRBJ1-4; 11 nucleotides match TRBD1. The trim removed 4 bases at V and 7 bases at J, leaving 5 bases unmatched. The CDR3 loop spans 15 amino acids. Germline V CDR1 and CDR2: KGHSH, LQKENI. The CDR3 here is CASSRSGTGGEKLFF. CDR3 nucleotide sequence: TGTGCCAGCTCACGATCCGGGACAGGGGGTGAAAAACTGTTTTTT.

The genes are TRBV10-1 and TRBJ2-2; D gene ambiguous. This CDR3 has 13 residues. Trimming cost V 8 bases and J 0 bases, with 7 bases left between them. From germline, CDR1 is WNHNN and CDR2 SYGVQD (reference sequence). CDR3 nucleotide sequence: TGCGCCAGCTCCGATTCGAACACCGGGGAGCTGTTTTTT. Protein: CASSDSNTGELFF.

The rearrangement links TRBV27 to TRBJ2-7; D is possibly TRBD1 or TRBD2 (5 bases each). The germline V gene has CDR1 MNHEY and CDR2 SMNVEV (reference sequence). CDR3 length equals 14 residues. Trimming shortened V by 4 bases and J by 12 bases, and 22 bases separated the two germline ends. The CDR3 coding sequence is TGTGCCAGCAGTTCCCCATCCGGGGCCGGGGCAAGGTACTTC. This translates into CASSSPSGAGARYF.

In regard to this clone: No conserved phenylalanine or tryptophan is present at the end of the CDR3, so a read error is the likely explanation. The genes are TRBV6-4 and TRBJ1-1; D is ambiguous. The CDR3 is 13 residues long. Germline V lookup: CDR1 MRHNA, CDR2 SNTAGT. The V end lost 2 bases, the J end lost 1 base, and 5 bases lay between the germline ends. In nucleotides, the CDR3 is TGTGCCAGCAGTGACCAGGCGAACACTGAAGCTTTCCTT. Protein product: CASSDQANTEAFL.

The chain joins TRBV30 to TRBJ2-1; D call uncertain. V was pared by 3 bases and J by 8 bases, with 14 bases between. Germline assignment: CDR1 GTSNPN and CDR2 SVGIG (reference sequence). The length of the CDR3 is 13 residues. In nucleotides, the CDR3 is TGTGCCTGGAGCCCCCCGCCTCGACATGAGCAGTTCTTC. As protein: CAWSPPPRHEQFF. Full variable domain (remainder filled in from reference TRBV30 and TRBJ2-1): SQTIHQWPATLVQPVGSPLSLECTVEGTSNPNLYWYRQAAGRGLQLLFYSVGIGQISSEVPQNLSASRPQDRQFILSSKKLLLSDSGFYLCAWSPPPRHEQFFGPGTRLTVL.

The CDR3 loop is CASSQLGVNEQFF. CDR3 DNA: TGCGCCAGCAGCCAACTCGGAGTCAATGAGCAGTTCTTC. The rearrangement joins TRBV4-1 to TRBJ2-1; D gene unclear. Trimming stripped 2 bases from V and 6 bases from J, with 8 bases between. This CDR3 is built from 13 residues. Germline V lookup: CDR1 MGHRA, CDR2 YSYEKL.